The clone carrying this TCR beta chain has ten or more counts. Amplified TCR beta CDR3 regions derived from RNA transcripts. With the HTBI primer set, the TCR CDR3 went through a first round of RT-PCR. TCRdb used MiXCR to reprocess the multiplex PCR reads, holding one entry per CDR3 protein. The sample gives about 410,000 distinct CDR3 sequences, roughly 14% of which show up once; about 13% is in the top ten. This sample was taken from a study of T cells in Graves' hyperthyroidism and ophthalmopathy. The ends were cut back, 1 base at V and 3 bases at J, with 8 bases in the middle. This CDR3 contains 14 residues. The V gene's germline CDR1 is LGHDT and CDR2 YNNKEL (reference sequence).

The source is a man between 18 and 35 years old with Graves' ophthalmopathy. V is TRBV3-1 and J is TRBJ2-3; the D call may be TRBD1 or TRBD2 (5 bases each). The sequencing sample was made of blood. This CDR3 is CASSQVWGTDTQYF. The CDR3 nucleotides are TGTGCCAGCAGCCAAGTATGGGGGACAGATACGCAGTATTTT.